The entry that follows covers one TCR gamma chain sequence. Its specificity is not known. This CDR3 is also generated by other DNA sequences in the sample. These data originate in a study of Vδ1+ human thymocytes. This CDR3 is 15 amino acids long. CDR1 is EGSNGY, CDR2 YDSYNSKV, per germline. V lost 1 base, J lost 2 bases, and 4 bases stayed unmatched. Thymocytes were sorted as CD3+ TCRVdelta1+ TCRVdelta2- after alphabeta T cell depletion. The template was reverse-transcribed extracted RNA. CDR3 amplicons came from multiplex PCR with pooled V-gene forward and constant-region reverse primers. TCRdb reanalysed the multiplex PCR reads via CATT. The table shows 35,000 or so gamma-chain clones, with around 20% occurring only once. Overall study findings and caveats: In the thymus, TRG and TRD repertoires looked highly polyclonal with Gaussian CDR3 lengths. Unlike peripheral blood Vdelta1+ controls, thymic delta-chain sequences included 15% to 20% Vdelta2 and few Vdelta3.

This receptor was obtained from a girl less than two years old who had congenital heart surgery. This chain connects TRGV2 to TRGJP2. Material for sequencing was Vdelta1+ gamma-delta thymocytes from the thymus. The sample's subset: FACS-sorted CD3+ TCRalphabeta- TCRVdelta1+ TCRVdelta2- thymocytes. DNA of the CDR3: TGTGCCACCTGGGACGGTAAGAGTAGTGATTGGATCAAGACGTTT. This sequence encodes CATWDGKSSDWIKTF.